Listed below are T cell receptor beta chains from one sample, sequenced in a study of T cell repertoires in cytomegalovirus infection. TCRdb reprocessed the reads with MiXCR, giving one entry per CDR3 protein. The data contain about 450,000 distinct CDR3 sequences, under 40% of them singletons. The sequencing input was PBMCs. All receptors derive from a human donor in good health (CMV status not recorded). Some clones in this sample may be carry-over from other donors' samples. The CDR3 runs from the conserved cysteine through the conserved F or W. The D gene is left open where the match is weak. Clone size is shown for a subset of rows, as once, few, many or a class of expanded clone.

j_call,v_call,clone_size,d_call,cdr3_aa,cdr3_nt
TRBJ2-3,TRBV7-8,many,NA,CASSLAVGTHASQYF,TGTGCCAGCAGCTTAGCGGTGGGGACACATGCCTCGCAGTATTTT
TRBJ2-1,TRBV29-1,NA,TRBD1,CSGDRVSYNEQFF,TGCAGCGGCGACAGGGTATCCTACAATGAGCAGTTCTTC
TRBJ2-1,TRBV29-1,NA,NA,CSVEEKGTGDNEQFF,TGCAGCGTTGAAGAGAAGGGAACTGGGGACAATGAGCAGTTCTTC
TRBJ2-7,TRBV7-2,NA,NA,CASSSPQALEQYF,TGTGCCAGCAGCTCCCCCCAGGCTCTCGAGCAGTACTTC
TRBJ2-3,TRBV7-8,many,NA,CASSPQGQGGTDTQYF,TGTGCCAGCAGCCCCCAGGGACAAGGGGGCACAGATACGCAGTATTTT
TRBJ2-6,TRBV7-2,many,NA,CASSLAGGAGANVLTF,TGTGCCAGCAGCTTAGCGGGTGGGGCTGGGGCCAACGTCCTGACTTTC
TRBJ2-2,TRBV25-1,NA,TRBD1,CARTIPGQGNTGELFF,TGTGCCAGAACTATTCCCGGACAGGGGAACACCGGGGAGCTGTTTTTT
TRBJ2-5,TRBV12-3/TRBV12-4,few,TRBD2,CASSWASGTRKETQYF,TGTGCCAGCAGTTGGGCTTCCGGGACTAGGAAAGAGACCCAGTACTTC
TRBJ1-1,TRBV28,few,NA,CASSWVTGENTEAFF,TGTGCCAGCAGTTGGGTGACGGGGGAGAACACTGAAGCTTTCTTT
TRBJ1-5,TRBV4-1,few,TRBD1,CASSHNDRVAQPQHF,TGCGCCAGCAGCCACAACGACAGGGTAGCTCAGCCCCAGCATTTT
TRBJ1-6,TRBV28,NA,NA,CASSLVSSPLHF,TGTGCCAGCAGTTTAGTTTCCTCACCCCTCCACTTT
TRBJ1-4,TRBV11-2,NA,NA,CASSTPAQVTEVNEKLFF,TGTGCCAGCAGCACCCCAGCACAGGTGACAGAGGTTAATGAAAAACTGTTTTTT
TRBJ2-3,TRBV12-3/TRBV12-4,many,NA,CASSPSGGAYTDTQYF,TGTGCCAGCAGTCCCAGTGGGGGGGCGTACACAGATACGCAGTATTTT
TRBJ1-2,TRBV15,few,TRBD1,CATSREIQGASGYTF,TGTGCCACCAGCAGAGAGATTCAGGGGGCAAGCGGCTACACCTTC
TRBJ2-6,TRBV6-6,few,TRBD2,CASSYTSGNSGANVLTF,TGTGCCAGCAGTTACACTAGCGGGAACTCTGGGGCCAACGTCCTGACTTTC
TRBJ1-1,TRBV7-8,many,NA,CASSLDRVRTEAFF,TGTGCCAGCAGCTTAGACAGGGTCCGCACTGAAGCTTTCTTT